This entry lists 24 T cell receptor beta chains sequenced from one sample in a study of control samples from healthy donors and cancer patients (dated by TCRdb to 2018 to 2021). Libraries came from the immunoSEQ multiplex PCR assay. TCRdb re-hosts the immuneACCESS table, in-frame sequences only. Its copies lack some clones; in the studies checked, an unresolved V gene accounts for under half of them, and the cause for the rest is not known. In all, the sample holds 70,000 to 95,000 clones, and roughly 93% of those were seen once. 1.3% of the sample is in the top ten clones. The sequenced material came from PBMCs. These receptors all come from a woman aged 40 to 50 with lung cancer.

The chain joins TRBV5-6 to TRBJ1-5, with D maybe TRBD1 (6 bases). Trimming removed 0 bases from V and 5 bases from J, with 12 bases in between. Germline V CDR1 and CDR2: SGHDT, YYEEEE. The CDR3 consists of 15 residues. The CDR3 is CASSLAGEGYQPQHF. CDR3 nucleotide sequence: TGTGCCAGCAGCTTGGCAGGGGAGGGGTATCAGCCCCAGCATTTT.

In its sample, this clone was seen a few times. This sequence joins TRBV25-1 and TRBJ2-3; D is ambiguous. Looked up from germline, CDR1 is MGHDK and CDR2 is SYGVNS. V was cut by 6 bases and J by 0 bases, with 10 bases left in between. The CDR3 sequence is 14 residues long. CDR3 sequence: CASRPHRSTDTQYF. The CDR3 DNA reads as TGTGCCAGCAGGCCTCACCGCAGCACAGATACGCAGTATTTT.

The V call is TRBV19, the J call TRBJ2-3; 11 bases match TRBD2. Per germline, CDR1 LNHDA and CDR2 SQIVND (reference sequence). CDR3 length equals 16 residues. V was pared by 9 bases and J by 4 bases, with 12 bases of the junction left unmatched. Written as DNA, the CDR3 is TGTGCCAGCCGCACTAGCGGGGGAATGAGGTCAGATACGCAGTATTTT. Its protein is CASRTSGGMRSDTQYF.

The CDR3 loop reads CATSREKKQGEPREQYF. For the CDR3, the DNA is TGTGCCACCAGCAGAGAAAAAAAACAGGGTGAACCTCGGGAGCAGTACTTC. The chain combines TRBV15 with TRBJ2-7, with a weak D call TRBD1 (6 bases). V gave up 0 bases and J gave up 7 bases, with 22 bases separating them. Germline V gene sequence: CDR1 LNHNV, CDR2 YYDKDF (reference sequence). The CDR3 sequence is 17 residues long.

This chain joins TRBV27 and TRBJ1-1; TRBD1 might be the D (5 bases). V was clipped by 6 bases and J by 4 bases, with 15 bases between them. Germline-derived CDR1 and CDR2 are MNHEY and SMNVEV (reference sequence). The CDR3 extends over 14 amino acids. As DNA, the CDR3 is TGTGCCAGCAGCTTGGGCGGGACCTCCACTGAAGCTTTCTTT. Amino acid sequence: CASSLGGTSTEAFF.

The V call is TRBV2, the J call TRBJ1-5; 8 bases map to TRBD1. CDR3 length: 14 residues. Trimming cost V 6 bases and J 7 bases; bases outside gene matches: 8. Per the germline V gene, CDR1 is SNHLY and CDR2 is FYNNEI. Here the CDR3 reads CASRPGGLIQPQHF. CDR3 coding DNA: TGTGCCAGCAGGCCAGGGGGCTTGATCCAGCCCCAGCATTTT.

The chain combines TRBV6-5 with TRBJ1-1, with 10 bases fitting TRBD1. In germline, CDR1 is MNHEY, CDR2 SVGAGI. This CDR3 region has 15 residues. Trimming removed 5 bases from V and 7 bases from J; junction bases left unmatched: 10. The CDR3 DNA reads TGTGCCAGCAGTAGGATTAGGACAGGGGGAATTGAAGCTTTCTTT. It is translated as CASSRIRTGGIEAFF.

The chain couples TRBV27 to TRBJ2-5; no clear D gene. Germline lookup yields CDR1 MNHEY and CDR2 SMNVEV (reference sequence). The CDR3 is 13 amino acids. Deletions cut 2 bases from V and 5 bases from J, with 9 bases between. The CDR3 DNA sequence: TGTGCCAGCAGTTTAATGAGTTCCGAGACCCAGTACTTC. Its protein product is CASSLMSSETQYF.

This sequence joins TRBV5-1 and TRBJ2-2; 8 nucleotides line up with TRBD1. The CDR3 loop spans 15 amino acids. V lost 3 bases, J lost 4 bases, and 5 bases stayed unmatched. Germline assignment: CDR1 SGHRS and CDR2 YFSETQ. Here the CDR3 DNA reads TGCGCCAGCAGCTATAGACAGGGGCCCACCGGGGAGCTGTTTTTT. Its translation: CASSYRQGPTGELFF.

The chain employs TRBV7-2 and TRBJ2-7; D is ambiguous. CDR1 and CDR2 (germline): SGHTA, FQGNSA. The length of the CDR3 is 13 residues. Trimming took off 3 bases at V and 0 bases at J, with 6 bases between the two ends. CDR3 nucleotides: TGTGCCAGCAGCTTGCCCAGCTCCTACGAGCAGTACTTC. Its translation: CASSLPSSYEQYF.

This clone has only one observation. The chain combines TRBV11-2 with TRBJ1-4, with D tentatively TRBD1 (5 bases). This CDR3 comprises 14 residues. CDR1 and CDR2 from the germline V gene are SGHAT and FQNNGV. The V end lost 3 bases, the J end lost 6 bases, and 11 bases lay between the germline ends. CDR3 region: CASSLTARDEKLFF. CDR3 in DNA: TGTGCCAGCAGCTTGACAGCCCGTGATGAAAAACTGTTTTTT.

V is TRBV11-3 and J is TRBJ2-2, with 10 bases that match TRBD2. In germline, CDR1 is SGHNT, CDR2 YENEEA. J was trimmed by 6 bases and V by 5 bases; bases with no gene match: 6. The CDR3 totals 15 residues. The chain's CDR3 is CASSQALAGSGELFF. As DNA, the CDR3 is TGTGCCAGCAGCCAAGCACTAGCGGGGTCCGGGGAGCTGTTTTTT.

This chain uses TRBV30 with TRBJ1-4, with TRBD1 matching 9 bases. CDR1 is GTSNPN and CDR2 is SVGIG in the germline V gene (reference sequence). V lost 1 base, J lost 8 bases, and 5 bases stayed unmatched. There are 14 residues in the CDR3. CDR3 residues: CAWSDRGLGEKLFF. Written as DNA, the CDR3 is TGTGCCTGGAGTGACAGGGGGCTAGGGGAAAAACTGTTTTTT.

On this clone itself: A junction end diverges from the germline sequence, so it may reflect a read error. The rearrangement joins TRBV5-8 to TRBJ2-5; 9 bases are a match to TRBD1. The CDR3 consists of 13 residues. CDR1 SGHTS and CDR2 YDEGEE come from the germline V gene. The CDR3 loop is CASSSPPDRGFNF. The CDR3, as DNA: TGTGCCAGCAGCTCCCCCCCGGACAGGGGTTTTAACTTC.

The rearrangement uses TRBV4-1 and TRBJ1-6; D uncertain. Deletions cut 10 bases from V and 6 bases from J, with 16 bases between. This CDR3 comprises 14 residues. Germline CDR1 MGHRA, CDR2 YSYEKL. The CDR3 DNA follows: TGCGCCACCGCATACCTGGCCGGTAATTCACCCCTCCACTTT. It codes for CATAYLAGNSPLHF.

This clone was counted a single time. This chain connects TRBV5-1 to TRBJ2-7, with D tentatively TRBD1 (7 bases). The germline V gene encodes CDR1 SGHRS and CDR2 YFSETQ. Trimming stripped 4 bases from V and 2 bases from J, with 16 bases between. This CDR3 comprises 15 residues. Written as DNA, the CDR3 is TGCGCCAGCAGCGTCAGGCAGGGGGAGGCCTACGAGCAGTACTTC. Protein sequence: CASSVRQGEAYEQYF.

The V gene is TRBV19, the J gene TRBJ2-2, with a tentative D call TRBD1 (5 bases). Trimming shortened V by 3 bases and J by 4 bases, and 9 bases separated the two germline ends. CDR3 length equals 14 residues. Per the germline V gene, CDR1 is LNHDA and CDR2 is SQIVND (reference sequence). CDR3 sequence (DNA): TGTGCCAGTAGTATTTGGGGCCTCACCGGGGAGCTGTTTTTT. This gives the protein CASSIWGLTGELFF.

The chain recombines TRBV7-8 with TRBJ1-5; TRBD1 matches 7 bases. This CDR3 region has 21 residues. CDR1 is SGHVS, CDR2 FQNEAQ, per germline. The J segment lost 0 bases and the V segment lost 2 bases, leaving 19 bases of the junction unmatched. The CDR3, as DNA: TGTGCCAGCAGCTTACGGAGGGTAACAGGGGTCGGGAACTATAGCAATCAGCCCCAGCATTTT. It encodes CASSLRRVTGVGNYSNQPQHF. The complete variable domain, with remaining parts taken from reference TRBV7-8 and TRBJ1-5, reads GAGVSQSPRYKVAKRGQDVALRCDPISGHVSLFWYQQALGQGPEFLTYFQNEAQLDKSGLPSDRFFAERPEGSVSTLKIQRTQQEDSAVYLCASSLRRVTGVGNYSNQPQHFGDGTRLSIL.

The V gene is TRBV19, the J gene TRBJ1-1; 7 bases match TRBD1. V was clipped by 9 bases and J by 3 bases; unmatched bases: 7. This CDR3 has 13 residues. CDR1 LNHDA and CDR2 SQIVND come from the germline V gene (reference sequence). As DNA, the CDR3 is TGTGCCAGCTCGCCACAGGGGTACACTGAAGCTTTCTTT. Translation: CASSPQGYTEAFF.

J is TRBJ1-2 and V is TRBV19, with no clear D. Germline CDR1 and CDR2: LNHDA and SQIVND (reference sequence). Trimming cost V 5 bases and J 2 bases, with 15 bases left between them. The length of the CDR3 is 15 residues. The CDR3 nucleotides are TGTGCCAGTAGTGCAGACTGGCCGGGGAACTATGGCTACACCTTC. Protein product: CASSADWPGNYGYTF.

The V and J genes are TRBV9 and TRBJ2-7; TRBD1 matches at 9 bases. The CDR3 loop spans 15 amino acids. Losses at the gene ends were 3 bases for V and 0 bases for J; bases not matched to a gene: 4. Germline CDR1 and CDR2: SGDLS and YYNGEE. The CDR3 nucleotides are TGTGCCAGCAGCGAGGGGACAGGGTACTCCTACGAGCAGTACTTC. Its protein is CASSEGTGYSYEQYF.

The chain couples TRBV28 to TRBJ1-2, with D uncertain. Germline V gene data show CDR1 as MDHEN and CDR2 as SYDVKM. The V end was cut by 4 bases, the J end by 3 bases, with 3 bases between. The CDR3 runs to 11 residues. The CDR3 DNA follows: TGTGCCAGCAGTTCTGACTATGGCTACACCTTC. The encoded protein is CASSSDYGYTF.

CDR3 amino acids: CSVFLVGRGTEAFF. CDR3 sequence (DNA): TGCAGCGTTTTCCTCGTAGGGAGGGGCACTGAAGCTTTCTTT. V gene TRBV29-1 combines with J gene TRBJ1-1; TRBD1 might be the D (5 bases). This CDR3 region has 14 residues. Trimming cost V 5 bases and J 4 bases, with 17 bases left between them. Germline V gene lookup returns CDR1 SQVTM and CDR2 ANQGSEA.

This clone occurred once. The genes are TRBV29-1 and TRBJ2-2; 7 nucleotides line up with TRBD1. CDR3 length: 14 amino acids. Germline lookup yields CDR1 SQVTM and CDR2 ANQGSEA. V dropped 4 bases and J dropped 5; count of bases not matched to a gene: 7. CDR3 sequence reads: CSVGLGGGTGELFF. Here the CDR3 DNA reads TGCAGCGTTGGCTTAGGGGGCGGTACCGGGGAGCTGTTTTTT.